This T cell receptor (beta chain) was captured by sequencing in a study of blood T cell repertoires in COVID-19. Whole-study context: PBMCs, B-cell-depleted T cells, or T cells were the source of the cDNA or gDNA that made up the material.

Looked up from germline, CDR1 is MNHEY and CDR2 is SMNVEV (reference sequence). Trimming removed 4 bases from V and 8 bases from J, with 17 bases in between. The CDR3 spans 15 residues. How the authors handled the data: For nucleated cells, counts were estimated from reference gene primer amplification. Clones were sequenced by immunoSEQ multiplex PCR, and TCRdb holds only the in-frame ones, with some missing. Clonal size and the V and J genes are those of that table, whereas D and trimming came from the DNA. This sample yields roughly 150,000 clones, of which over 75% are seen a single time; 5% belongs to the top ten.

The material sequenced was peripheral blood. The chain carries TRBV27 and TRBJ1-4; D not resolved. The clonotype originates from a woman aged 50 to 65 with acute or convalescent COVID-19. CDR3 protein: CASSSGIGRGEKLFF. CDR3 coding DNA: TGTGCCAGCAGTTCGGGGATCGGGCGAGGCGAAAAACTGTTTTTT.